Following are 14 T cell receptor beta chains from one sample sequenced in a study of OX40 agonist ivuxolimab in advanced cancers. Assay: immunoSEQ multiplex PCR; the TCRdb copy retains only in-frame clones and omits some. The sample lists more than 65,000 clones; approximately 84% were seen once. The sequencing used CD4+ or CD8+ T cells sorted from blood, collected in a trial of the OX40 agonist ivuxolimab. All receptors come from an adult with an advanced solid tumor such as melanoma, head and neck, liver or kidney cancer.

This clone was seen a single time. The V gene is TRBV29-1, the J gene TRBJ2-7; 8 nucleotides agree with TRBD2. Germline assignment: CDR1 SQVTM and CDR2 ANQGSEA. The CDR3 consists of 14 residues. J was trimmed by 6 bases and V by 7 bases; bases with no gene match: 14. CDR3 sequence (DNA): TGCAGCGCTGCCGCCAGAGCTAGCGGGTCCGAGCAGTACTTC. Protein: CSAAARASGSEQYF.

This clone was seen more than once but under ten times. V usage is TRBV4-1 and J usage is TRBJ2-3; D is unresolved. Germline assignment: CDR1 MGHRA and CDR2 YSYEKL. Trimming removed 1 base at V and 4 bases at J, with 15 bases between. The CDR3 extends over 16 amino acids. As DNA, the CDR3 is TGCGCCAGCAGCCAAGTCGATCGGAGTGGCGCAGATACGCAGTATTTT. This translates into CASSQVDRSGADTQYF.

The V gene is TRBV5-5, the J gene TRBJ1-4, with D perhaps TRBD1 (6 bases). Per the germline V gene, CDR1 is SGHKS and CDR2 is YYEKEE (reference sequence). V was cut by 2 bases and J by 6 bases, with 11 bases left in between. The CDR3 has 14 residues. The chain's CDR3 is CASSLGGWDEKLFF. The DNA of the CDR3 is TGTGCCAGCAGCTTAGGGGGTTGGGATGAAAAACTGTTTTTT.

V gene TRBV9 combines with J gene TRBJ1-4; tentatively, D is TRBD1 (5 bases). The V end lost 1 base, the J end lost 8 bases, and 15 bases lay between the germline ends. The germline CDR1 and CDR2 sequences are SGDLS and YYNGEE. The CDR3 consists of 15 residues. CDR3 in amino acids: CASSVFQGPEEKLFF. The CDR3 bases are TGTGCCAGCAGCGTATTTCAGGGCCCGGAGGAAAAACTGTTTTTT.

This sequence joins TRBV11-2 and TRBJ1-1; no clear D gene. The V end lost 3 bases, the J end lost 6 bases, and 14 bases lay between the germline ends. The germline CDR1 and CDR2 sequences are SGHAT and FQNNGV. CDR3 length: 14 residues. CDR3 sequence (DNA): TGTGCCAGCAGCTTCCAGACCCGAAGTGCTGAAGCTTTCTTT. Protein sequence: CASSFQTRSAEAFF.

The gene calls are TRBV28 and TRBJ2-3; D not certain. The CDR3 has 14 amino acids. Trimming shortened V by 3 bases and J by 3 bases, and 10 bases separated the two germline ends. CDR1 and CDR2 from the germline V gene are MDHEN and SYDVKM. CDR3 nucleotide sequence: TGTGCCAGCAGTTTGGGGTTGCCAACAGATACGCAGTATTTT. It codes for CASSLGLPTDTQYF.

The chain uses TRBV4-1 and TRBJ1-4; TRBD1 aligns across 7 bases. After removal of 3 bases from V and 4 bases from J, the junction contained 5 bases not matched to a gene. CDR1 is MGHRA, CDR2 YSYEKL, per germline. This CDR3 is 15 amino acids long. As DNA, the CDR3 is TGCGCCAGCAGCCACCCCGGGACAGTTAATGAAAAACTGTTTTTT. This codes for CASSHPGTVNEKLFF.

This clone was detected once. The chain combines TRBV5-5 with TRBJ2-7; 7 bases match TRBD1. This CDR3 region has 14 residues. J lost 9 bases, V lost 1 base, and 10 bases had no gene match. Germline CDR1 SGHKS, CDR2 YYEKEE (reference sequence). This CDR3 reads CASSLWGTAGGQYF. DNA of the CDR3: TGTGCCAGCAGCTTGTGGGGGACCGCAGGGGGGCAGTACTTC.

This rearrangement joins TRBV27 to TRBJ2-7, with 8 bases aligning to TRBD1. Looked up from germline, CDR1 is MNHEY and CDR2 is SMNVEV (reference sequence). Trimming cost V 6 bases and J 2 bases; bases outside gene matches: 6. This CDR3 is 14 amino acids long. DNA for the CDR3: TGTGCCAGCAGGTTGGGACAGGAGGCCTACGAGCAGTACTTC. Protein: CASRLGQEAYEQYF.

This chain uses TRBV10-2 with TRBJ1-1; D uncertain. The CDR3 loop spans 11 amino acids. Trimming shortened V by 9 bases and J by 2 bases, and 7 bases separated the two germline ends. CDR1 and CDR2 from the germline V gene are WSHSY and SAAADI. The CDR3 DNA sequence: TGCGCCAGTTACGAAAACACTGAAGCTTTCTTT. Amino acids: CASYENTEAFF.

This clone was recorded only once. The chain employs TRBV4-1 and TRBJ2-5; 9 bases are shared with TRBD2. CDR3 length equals 20 residues. Looked up from germline, CDR1 is MGHRA and CDR2 is YSYEKL. Trimming took 2 bases from V and 7 from J; bases not matched to a gene: 23. The CDR3 DNA sequence: TGCGCCAGCAGCCAACAACCCCCCTTAGCGGGGGCGATTCCTAGCGGGACCCAGTACTTC. This sequence encodes CASSQQPPLAGAIPSGTQYF.

In its sample, this clone was seen a few times. The genes are TRBV4-2 and TRBJ1-2; D call uncertain. The V gene lost 0 bases and the J gene lost 8 bases, with 7 bases spanning the gap. Germline CDR1 reads LGHNA; CDR2 reads YNFKEQ. The CDR3 spans 12 residues. The CDR3 loop is CASSQDIGGYTF. CDR3 DNA sequence: TGTGCCAGCAGCCAAGACATCGGGGGCTACACCTTC.

V and J are TRBV10-3 and TRBJ1-2; a possible D gene is TRBD1 (5 bases). Per the germline V gene, CDR1 is ENHRY and CDR2 is SYGVKD. V was pared by 4 bases and J by 2 bases, with 8 bases between. This CDR3 has 13 residues. The CDR3 sequence is CAISVTENYGYTF. The CDR3 region has the DNA TGTGCCATCAGTGTGACAGAGAACTATGGCTACACCTTC.

CDR3 coding DNA: TGTGCCATCAGTGGGACAACAGGGTGGTCTGAAGCTTTCTTT. This translates into CAISGTTGWSEAFF. The rearrangement uses TRBV10-3 and TRBJ1-1; D possibly corresponds to TRBD1 (6 bases). The CDR3 consists of 14 residues. Germline CDR1 reads ENHRY; CDR2 reads SYGVKD. V was clipped by 4 bases and J by 6 bases, with 15 bases between them.